This TCR beta chain was sequenced for a study of human T cells and chemical hapten exposure. General study results and limits: Given that the donors had alopecia, their immune response may differ from that seen in healthy people. No shift was seen in TCRs above 1 in 1000 frequency with DPC sensitization.

TCRdb fed the RACE reads into MiXCR, producing one record per CDR3 protein. The sample has 70,000 or so distinct CDR3 sequences, 8.5% to 14% seen once. This clonotype was found a few times. What it binds is unknown. Noted time point: patch test 3, about 24 weeks after DPC sensitization. Treatment: therapeutic diphenylcyclopropenone sensitization with weekly scalp DPC. This CDR3 contains 14 residues. From germline, CDR1 is SQVTM and CDR2 ANQGSEA. V gave up 3 bases and J gave up 7 bases; unmatched junction bases: 9. The rearrangement uses TRBV29-1 and TRBJ2-7, with 10 nucleotides matching TRBD2. The source material was whole blood, sampled in connection with sensitization to the hapten diphenylcyclopropenone (DPC). This receptor was obtained from a woman aged 45-59 years with alopecia areata. Some clones in this sample may be carry-over from other donors' samples. CDR3 coding DNA: TGCAGCGTTGACATATTAGCGGGAGGCGGAGAGCAGTACTTC. Translating gives CSVDILAGGGEQYF.